One T cell receptor (beta chain) is described in this entry. Produced via immunoSEQ multiplex PCR; TCRdb's table is partial and in-frame only. This table has approximately 110,000 clones, more than 85% appearing once. The germline gives CDR1 SGHRS, CDR2 YFSETQ. Germline trimming cut 4 bases from V and 8 bases from J; bases unmatched to any gene: 12. The CDR3 runs 15 residues. This record belongs to a study of T cell responses to AZD1222 COVID-19 vaccine. J is TRBJ2-1 and V is TRBV5-1, with 7 bases that match TRBD1. The TCR comes from an adult in good health. Here the sequenced sample was peripheral blood, taken on day 0 of AZD1222 vaccination. The CDR3 is CASSPVDRVIDEQFF. CDR3 sequence (DNA): TGCGCCAGCAGCCCCGTCGACAGGGTTATCGATGAGCAGTTCTTC.